One sample yielded the 24 T cell receptor beta chains listed below, sequenced in a study of blood T cell repertoires in COVID-19. TCRdb's copy holds only in-frame clones and misses some; the assay was immunoSEQ multiplex PCR. The table records 200,000 to 300,000 clones, approximately 86% of them present only once. Sequences were obtained from peripheral blood. The receptors originated from a woman aged 55-69 years with COVID-19, enrolled during active disease.

The V and J genes are TRBV5-1 and TRBJ2-7; 8 nucleotides match TRBD2. CDR3 length equals 16 residues. Looked up from germline, CDR1 is SGHRS and CDR2 is YFSETQ. Unmatched junction bases numbered 11, after V lost 3 bases and J lost 3 bases. The CDR3 bases are TGCGCCAGCAGCTCGGGGGGGACAAAAATTCTCTACGAGCAGTACTTC. Protein sequence: CASSSGGTKILYEQYF.

To note about this clone: Within the sample, other DNA sequences also encode this same CDR3. This chain links TRBV3-1 (or the pseudogene TRBV3-2) with TRBJ2-7, with 9 bases matching TRBD2. There are 15 residues in the CDR3. Germline lookup yields CDR1 LGHDT and CDR2 YNNKEL (reference sequence). Unmatched junction bases numbered 4, after V lost 3 bases and J lost 1 base. Here the CDR3 DNA reads TGTGCCAGCAGCCAGACTAGCGGAATTTCCTACGAGCAGTACTTC. This encodes CASSQTSGISYEQYF.

The V gene is TRBV29-1, the J gene TRBJ1-2, with 9 positions matching TRBD1. This CDR3 contains 13 residues. V dropped 4 bases and J dropped 8; count of bases not matched to a gene: 8. Germline loops: CDR1 SQVTM, CDR2 ANQGSEA. CDR3 loop: CSVARDRAGGYTF. The CDR3 bases are TGCAGCGTTGCCCGGGACAGGGCAGGAGGCTACACCTTC.

This clone came up once. At the DNA level, this CDR3 is encoded by other sequences in the same sample as well. Here the CDR3 reads CATSRLAGGDEQFF. The CDR3 nucleotides are TGTGCCACCAGCAGACTAGCGGGAGGCGATGAGCAGTTCTTC. The rearrangement joins TRBV15 to TRBJ2-1; 11 bases are shared with TRBD2. Germline V gene sequence: CDR1 LNHNV, CDR2 YYDKDF (reference sequence). V gave up 2 bases and J gave up 8 bases; unmatched junction bases: 2. CDR3 length equals 14 residues.

The rearrangement links TRBV29-1 to TRBJ2-3; D unresolved. V was clipped by 4 bases and J by 5 bases, with 4 bases between them. The CDR3 extends over 10 amino acids. CDR1 and CDR2 (germline): SQVTM, ANQGSEA. Here the CDR3 reads CSVARDTQYF. CDR3 in DNA: TGCAGCGTTGCGAGAGATACGCAGTATTTT.

The genes are TRBV6-5 and TRBJ1-1; D remains unclear. From germline, CDR1 is MNHEY and CDR2 SVGAGI. The CDR3 has 14 amino acids. Trimming stripped 0 bases from V and 4 bases from J, with 9 bases between. This CDR3 is CASSYSPRFTEAFF. CDR3 sequence (DNA): TGTGCCAGCAGTTACTCCCCCAGGTTCACTGAAGCTTTCTTT.

This sequence joins TRBV5-1 and TRBJ1-4; tentatively, D is TRBD1 (6 bases). V lost 4 bases to trimming and J lost 7 bases, with 17 bases between them. This CDR3 is 15 amino acids long. Germline assignment: CDR1 SGHRS and CDR2 YFSETQ. The CDR3 DNA is TGCGCCAGCAGCCTCTCGGGGGGGCCGGCTGAAAAACTGTTTTTT. Protein product: CASSLSGGPAEKLFF. The variable domain in full, with the rest retrieved from reference TRBV5-1 and TRBJ1-4, is KAGVTQTPRYLIKTRGQQVTLSCSPISGHRSVSWYQQTPGQGLQFLFEYFSETQRNKGNFPGRFSGRQFSNSRSEMNVSTLELGDSALYLCASSLSGGPAEKLFFGSGTQLSVL.

The chain links TRBV6-5 to TRBJ2-5; D unclear. The CDR3 totals 14 residues. The germline CDR1 and CDR2 sequences are MNHEY and SVGAGI. Trimming stripped 0 bases from V and 1 base from J, with 6 bases between. This CDR3 reads CASSYSIGQETQYF. The CDR3 DNA reads as TGTGCCAGCAGTTACTCGATCGGCCAAGAGACCCAGTACTTC.

As for this clone: Different DNA sequences within this sample yield the same CDR3. The V call is TRBV11-3, the J call TRBJ2-7; 7 nucleotides line up with TRBD2. Germline CDR1 and CDR2: SGHNT and YENEEA. Germline trimming cut 3 bases from V and 2 bases from J; bases unmatched to any gene: 4. CDR3 length equals 14 residues. CDR3 protein: CASSLGGTTYEQYF. CDR3 DNA sequence: TGTGCCAGCAGCTTGGGAGGGACCACCTACGAGCAGTACTTC.

The gene calls are TRBV6-2 or TRBV6-3 and TRBJ1-5; D call uncertain. Germline loops: CDR1 MNHEY, CDR2 SVGEGT. This CDR3 comprises 15 residues. Trimming stripped 4 bases from V and 9 bases from J, with 19 bases between. CDR3 amino acids: CASSFRLQAEWPQHF. The DNA of the CDR3 is TGTGCCAGCAGTTTTAGGTTGCAGGCTGAGTGGCCCCAGCATTTT.

This chain uses TRBV3-1 (or the pseudogene TRBV3-2) with TRBJ1-5, with 7 bases identical to TRBD1. Germline CDR1 and CDR2: LGHDT and YNNKEL (reference sequence). V lost 4 bases, J lost 6 bases, and 6 bases stayed unmatched. There are 14 residues in the CDR3. CDR3 DNA: TGTGCCAGCAGCCTCAACTCAGGGGGTCAGCCCCAGCATTTT. Protein: CASSLNSGGQPQHF.

J is TRBJ1-2 and V is TRBV10-3; TRBD1 might be the D (5 bases). Germline V gives CDR1 ENHRY, CDR2 SYGVKD. The CDR3 runs 15 residues. V was trimmed by 6 bases and J by 1 base, leaving 15 bases between them. Here the CDR3 reads CAIRLPGLRNYGYTF. In nucleotides, the CDR3 is TGTGCCATCAGACTTCCGGGACTTCGTAACTATGGCTACACCTTC.

The rearrangement links TRBV14 to TRBJ1-4, with TRBD1 as a possible D gene (6 bases). The CDR3 totals 16 residues. The germline V and J ends were trimmed by 3 bases and 5 bases, with 16 bases remaining between them. Germline V lookup: CDR1 SGHDN, CDR2 FVKESK. CDR3 protein: CASSQLDSFPNEKLFF. For the CDR3, the DNA is TGTGCCAGCAGCCAGTTGGACAGTTTCCCGAATGAAAAACTGTTTTTT.

The V call is TRBV2, the J call TRBJ2-7, with no clear D. V was cut by 3 bases and J by 2 bases, with 14 bases left in between. The CDR3 is 15 residues long. The V gene's germline CDR1 is SNHLY and CDR2 FYNNEI. CDR3 coding DNA: TGTGCCAGCAGTGATGTGGTATACTCTCCCTACGAGCAGTACTTC. Translation: CASSDVVYSPYEQYF.

Turning to this clone: In the same sample, other DNA sequences code for this CDR3. V gene TRBV18 combines with J gene TRBJ2-7; TRBD2 agrees at 12 bases. The germline gives CDR1 KGHSH, CDR2 LQKENI. J gave up 4 bases and V 4 bases, and 5 bases lay outside the gene matches. The CDR3 totals 15 residues. The CDR3 DNA reads TGTGCCAGCTCACAGACTAGCGGGAGTAGGTACGAGCAGTACTTC. This encodes CASSQTSGSRYEQYF.

V gene TRBV3-1 (or the pseudogene TRBV3-2) combines with J gene TRBJ2-1, with TRBD2 matching 7 bases. V shed 4 bases and J 0 bases; nucleotides not matched to a gene: 3. Germline CDR1 LGHDT, CDR2 YNNKEL (reference sequence). The CDR3 totals 15 residues. The CDR3 is CASSRGGNSYNEQFF. The CDR3 coding sequence is TGTGCCAGCAGCCGGGGGGGGAACTCCTACAATGAGCAGTTCTTC.

The chain recombines TRBV3-1 (or the pseudogene TRBV3-2) with TRBJ1-6, with D perhaps matching TRBD1 (6 bases). The CDR3 loop spans 16 amino acids. V lost 2 bases, J lost 7 bases, and 15 bases lay in between. Per germline, CDR1 LGHDT and CDR2 YNNKEL (reference sequence). The DNA for the CDR3 is TGTGCCAGCAGCCAATCCTTAGGGGGTCGAAATTCACCCCTCCACTTT. Its protein product is CASSQSLGGRNSPLHF.

V usage is TRBV19 and J usage is TRBJ2-7; D is perhaps TRBD1 (5 bases). This CDR3 region has 12 residues. Looked up from germline, CDR1 is LNHDA and CDR2 is SQIVND (reference sequence). Trimming removed 5 bases at V and 4 bases at J, with 9 bases between. The CDR3 DNA follows: TGTGCCAGTAGTGGGGCAGGGTACGAGCAGTACTTC. Translation: CASSGAGYEQYF. Supplemented by reference TRBV19 and TRBJ2-7, the full variable domain reads DGGITQSPKYLFRKEGQNVTLSCEQNLNHDAMYWYRQDPGQGLRLIYYSQIVNDFQKGDIAEGYSVSREKKESFPLTVTSAQKNPTAFYLCASSGAGYEQYFGPGTRLTVT.

The chain couples TRBV7-9 to TRBJ2-4; tentative D call: TRBD2 (7 bases). Trimming stripped 5 bases from V and 0 bases from J, with 17 bases between. The germline gives CDR1 SEHNR, CDR2 FQNEAQ (reference sequence). The CDR3 extends over 17 amino acids. CDR3 protein: CASSPTPGGLAKNIQYF. The CDR3, as DNA: TGTGCCAGCAGCCCAACCCCCGGGGGGCTAGCCAAAAACATTCAGTACTTC.

The CDR3 loop is CASRAGLVGEQYF. The CDR3 region has the DNA TGTGCCAGCAGGGCGGGACTAGTCGGTGAGCAGTACTTC. The gene calls are TRBV28 and TRBJ2-7, with 8 bases fitting TRBD2. V gave up 6 bases and J gave up 7 bases; unmatched junction bases: 8. In germline, CDR1 is MDHEN, CDR2 SYDVKM. The CDR3 totals 13 residues.

The chain carries TRBV6-2 or TRBV6-3 and TRBJ2-2, with D tentatively TRBD2 (6 bases). Deletions cut 6 bases from V and 5 bases from J, with 22 bases between. Looked up from germline, CDR1 is MNHEY and CDR2 is SVGEGT. This CDR3 spans 17 amino acids. CDR3 region: CASSLLYSAGLTGELFF. The CDR3 bases are TGTGCCAGCAGCTTATTGTACTCGGCGGGACTGACCGGGGAGCTGTTTTTT.

The gene calls are TRBV29-1 and TRBJ1-2, with a possible D match to TRBD1 (6 bases). CDR3 length equals 12 residues. Germline CDR1 SQVTM, CDR2 ANQGSEA. Trimming removed 6 bases at V and 2 bases at J, with 10 bases between. The DNA of the CDR3 is TGCAGCGTGGACAGACCGAACTATGGCTACACCTTC. Translated, it gives CSVDRPNYGYTF. Full variable domain (rest looked up from reference TRBV29-1 and TRBJ1-2): SAVISQKPSRDICQRGTSLTIQCQVDSQVTMMFWYRQQPGQSLTLIATANQGSEATYESGFVIDKFPISRPNLTFSTLTVSNMSPEDSSIYLCSVDRPNYGYTFGSGTRLTVV.

This clone turned up a few times. The rearrangement uses TRBV14 and TRBJ2-2; the match to TRBD1 covers 9 bases. V dropped 10 bases and J dropped 5; count of bases not matched to a gene: 8. Germline V gene sequence: CDR1 SGHDN, CDR2 FVKESK. The CDR3 length is 14 residues. The CDR3 loop is CATGTGTITGELFF. The CDR3 coding sequence is TGTGCCACCGGGACAGGGACGATTACCGGGGAGCTGTTTTTT. Variable domain in full (rest from reference TRBV14 and TRBJ2-2): EAGVTQFPSHSVIEKGQTVTLRCDPISGHDNLYWYRRVMGKEIKFLLHFVKESKQDESGMPNNRFLAERTGGTYSTLKVQPAELEDSGVYFCATGTGTITGELFFGEGSRLTVL.

V and J are TRBV28 and TRBJ2-7; the D is unclear. This CDR3 spans 12 amino acids. V was shortened by 2 bases and J by 3 bases, with 5 bases between the two germline ends. Germline assignment: CDR1 MDHEN and CDR2 SYDVKM. CDR3 sequence reads: CASSLASYEQYF. Written as DNA, the CDR3 is TGTGCCAGCAGTTTAGCTAGCTACGAGCAGTACTTC. The full variable domain, completed using reference TRBV28 and TRBJ2-7, is DVKVTQSSRYLVKRTGEKVFLECVQDMDHENMFWYRQDPGLGLRLIYFSYDVKMKEKGDIPEGYSVSREKKERFSLILESASTNQTSMYLCASSLASYEQYFGPGTRLTVT.